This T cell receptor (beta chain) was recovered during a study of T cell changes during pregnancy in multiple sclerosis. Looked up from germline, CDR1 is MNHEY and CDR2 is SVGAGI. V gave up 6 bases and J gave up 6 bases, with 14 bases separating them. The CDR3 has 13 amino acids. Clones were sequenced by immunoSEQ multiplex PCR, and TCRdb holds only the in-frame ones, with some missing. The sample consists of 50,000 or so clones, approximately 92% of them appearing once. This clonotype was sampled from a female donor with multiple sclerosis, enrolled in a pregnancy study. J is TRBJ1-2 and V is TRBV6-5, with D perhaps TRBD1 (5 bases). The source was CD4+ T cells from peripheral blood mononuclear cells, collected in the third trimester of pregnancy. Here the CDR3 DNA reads TGTGCCAGCAGAGCCTTCAGACAGAATGGCTACACCTTC. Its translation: CASRAFRQNGYTF.